This TCR beta chain derives from a study of blood T cell repertoires in COVID-19. This CDR3 spans 15 amino acids. Trimming pared 0 bases from V and 5 bases from J, leaving 13 bases between. Germline values: CDR1 LGHNA, CDR2 YNFKEQ. TCRdb keeps only in-frame clones here, not all; method: immunoSEQ multiplex PCR. The top ten clones hold about 2.9% of a sample with about 88,000 clones, about 88% of them seen once. The source of this sequence is a woman older than 75 with acute or convalescent COVID-19. This chain joins TRBV4-2 and TRBJ1-2, with D possibly being TRBD1 (6 bases). Sequenced input: peripheral blood. The CDR3 sequence is CASSQEARTAYGYTF. CDR3 in DNA: TGTGCCAGCAGCCAAGAGGCCCGGACAGCATATGGCTACACCTTC.